The 16 T cell receptor beta chains given below trace back to one sample, sequenced in a study of regulatory T cells in long-lasting Graves disease. The time point: persistent/refractory GD, antithyroid drugs over 5 years with positive TRAb. RNA isolated from PBMCs was used to make the TCR library. Combining iRepertoire HTBI primers with Arm-PCR of CDR3 regions, the authors built TCR beta libraries. TCRdb analysed the multiplex PCR reads with MiXCR anew, one entry per CDR3 protein. The sample lists 400,000 to 450,000 distinct CDR3 sequences; 23% were seen once. The sequencing here drew on peripheral blood mononuclear cells (PBMCs), taken when the disease was refractory, from a patient treated with antithyroid drugs. The receptors here all came from a female donor with Graves disease.

J is TRBJ2-7 and V is TRBV3-1; D may be TRBD1 (6 bases). Looked up from germline, CDR1 is LGHDT and CDR2 is YNNKEL (reference sequence). V shed 3 bases and J shed 7 bases, with 13 bases lying between them. CDR3 length: 13 residues. The CDR3 spells CASSHIQGSEQYF. CDR3 nucleotide sequence: TGTGCCAGCAGCCATATACAGGGTTCGGAGCAGTACTTC.

J is TRBJ1-6 and V is TRBV5-5; D is unresolved. Germline V gene lookup returns CDR1 SGHKS and CDR2 YYEKEE (reference sequence). V was shortened by 4 bases and J by 5 bases, with 10 bases between the two germline ends. The CDR3 is 14 residues long. The CDR3 spells CASSQDLNNSPLHF. DNA of the CDR3: TGTGCCAGCAGCCAAGATCTGAATAATTCACCCCTCCACTTT.

This clonotype has more than one count but fewer than ten. At one end the junction does not follow the germline gene, possibly because of a read error. The chain links TRBV6-5 to TRBJ1-5; tentative D call: TRBD1 (5 bases). The CDR3 has 19 amino acids. Germline V gene data show CDR1 as MNHEY and CDR2 as SVGAGI. The CDR3 nucleotides are TGTGCCAGCAGTTACCGAGTCGACAGAAACTTCTATAGCAATCACCCCCAGCATTTT. It specifies CASSYRVDRNFYSNHPQHF.

This clonotype has just a few counts. The rearrangement links TRBV7-2 to TRBJ2-7; 7 positions match TRBD2. The CDR3 runs 14 residues. The germline V gene has CDR1 SGHTA and CDR2 FQGNSA. V lost 5 bases, J lost 2 bases, and 6 bases stayed unmatched. The CDR3 DNA follows: TGTGCCAGCAGCCCGGGACTACAAACCTACGAGCAGTACTTC. Residues: CASSPGLQTYEQYF.

J is TRBJ2-1 and V is TRBV27; no clear D gene. The CDR3 has 16 amino acids. The V end was cut by 1 base, the J end by 6 bases, with 16 bases between. The germline V gene has CDR1 MNHEY and CDR2 SMNVEV (reference sequence). The CDR3 is CASSLLTLGRSNEQFF. The CDR3 DNA reads as TGTGCCAGCAGTTTATTAACCCTAGGGCGATCCAATGAGCAGTTCTTC.

The rearrangement joins TRBV7-2 to TRBJ2-1; TRBD2 aligns across 7 bases. Germline V gives CDR1 SGHTA, CDR2 FQGNSA. Germline trimming cut 3 bases from V and 6 bases from J; bases unmatched to any gene: 8. The CDR3 runs to 15 residues. The CDR3 sequence is CASSFVGGPLNEQFF. In DNA form, the CDR3 reads TGTGCCAGCAGCTTTGTGGGAGGGCCCCTCAATGAGCAGTTCTTC. The full variable domain, completed using reference TRBV7-2 and TRBJ2-1, is GAGVSQSPSNKVTEKGKDVELRCDPISGHTALYWYRQSLGQGLEFLIYFQGNSAPDKSGLPSDRFSAERTGGSVSTLTIQRTQQEDSAVYLCASSFVGGPLNEQFFGPGTRLTVL.

This clonotype came up many times. This chain uses TRBV12-3 or TRBV12-4 with TRBJ2-2; D gene ambiguous. This CDR3 spans 13 amino acids. Trimming removed 7 bases from V and 3 bases from J, with 9 bases in between. The CDR3 coding sequence is TGTGCCAGCACCAATCTAGACACCGGGGAGCTGTTTTTT. This gives the protein CASTNLDTGELFF.

V and J are TRBV7-2 and TRBJ2-1; 8 positions agree with TRBD1. The CDR3 is 15 amino acids. Germline V lookup: CDR1 SGHTA, CDR2 FQGNSA. The V and J ends lost 2 bases and 4 bases, in that order; junction bases with no gene match: 4. The CDR3 loop is CASSLWQGAYNEQFF. The CDR3, as DNA: TGTGCCAGCAGCTTATGGCAGGGGGCATACAATGAGCAGTTCTTC. The whole variable domain, filled in from reference TRBV7-2 and TRBJ2-1, reads GAGVSQSPSNKVTEKGKDVELRCDPISGHTALYWYRQSLGQGLEFLIYFQGNSAPDKSGLPSDRFSAERTGGSVSTLTIQRTQQEDSAVYLCASSLWQGAYNEQFFGPGTRLTVL.

This clonotype was seen only a few times. The rearrangement uses TRBV20-1 and TRBJ2-7; TRBD2 matches 7 bases. Germline-derived CDR1 and CDR2 are DFQATT and SNEGSKA (reference sequence). The length of the CDR3 is 15 residues. V lost 1 base, J lost 1 base, and 7 bases stayed unmatched. The CDR3 DNA reads TGCAGTGCTAGAGTTATTAGCGGGTTTTCCTACGAGCAGTACTTC. This translates into CSARVISGFSYEQYF.

This clonotype was observed at least ten times. The chain couples TRBV11-1 to TRBJ2-2; no definite D call. Trimming cost V 2 bases and J 4 bases, with 5 bases left between them. Germline CDR1 and CDR2: SGHAT and FQDESV (reference sequence). The CDR3 is 13 residues long. The CDR3 DNA reads TGTGCCAGCAGCTTACTGGTCACCGGGGAGCTGTTTTTT. Residues: CASSLLVTGELFF.

At least ten counts were recorded for this clonotype. J is TRBJ2-7 and V is TRBV12-3 or TRBV12-4, with D perhaps matching TRBD2 (6 bases). The CDR3 is 12 amino acids. The germline V and J ends were trimmed by 1 base and 11 bases, with 12 bases remaining between them. CDR3 in DNA: TGTGCCAGCAGTTTAGTGGGAGGAGCGGAGTACTTC. Encoded protein: CASSLVGGAEYF.

This clonotype has only a few counts. The chain has TRBV7-2 and TRBJ2-2; 10 bases are a match to TRBD2. This CDR3 has 17 amino acids. The germline CDR1 and CDR2 sequences are SGHTA and FQGNSA. Trimming removed 1 base from V and 4 bases from J; junction bases left unmatched: 6. This chain's CDR3 is CASSLVSLAGATGELFF. In DNA form, the CDR3 reads TGTGCCAGCAGCTTAGTCTCCCTAGCGGGAGCCACCGGGGAGCTGTTTTTT.

V and J are TRBV16 and TRBJ1-1; 7 bases fit TRBD1. Looked up from germline, CDR1 is KGHSY and CDR2 is FQNENV. The V and J ends lost 10 bases and 0 bases, in that order; junction bases with no gene match: 8. This CDR3 comprises 14 residues. DNA of the CDR3: TGTGCCAACACAGCGACAGGGATGAACACTGAAGCTTTCTTT. This gives the protein CANTATGMNTEAFF.

This clonotype was detected ten times or more. V and J are TRBV12-3 or TRBV12-4 and TRBJ1-5; 9 nucleotides match TRBD1. CDR3 length: 15 residues. With 5 bases clipped from V and 6 bases from J, the junction kept 8 bases outside the gene matches. The CDR3 protein is CASSPGQGSSQPQHF. CDR3 bases: TGTGCCAGCAGTCCGGGACAGGGTTCGAGTCAGCCCCAGCATTTT.

The rearrangement joins TRBV20-1 to TRBJ2-7, with D possibly matching TRBD1 (6 bases). Germline assignment: CDR1 DFQATT and CDR2 SNEGSKA (reference sequence). CDR3 size: 13 residues. Trimming took off 4 bases at V and 3 bases at J, with 13 bases between the two ends. The CDR3 region has the DNA TGCAGTGCTACGAGACAGGTTAACTACGAGCAGTACTTC. The encoded protein is CSATRQVNYEQYF.

In this sample, this clonotype turned up many times. The chain uses TRBV24-1 and TRBJ1-2; TRBD1 is a possible D gene (5 bases). The germline V gene encodes CDR1 KGHDR and CDR2 SFDVKD. The CDR3 runs 16 residues. Trimming took 3 bases from V and 6 from J, leaving 19 bases between them. The CDR3 sequence is CATSDLVLGQSNGYTF. The CDR3 DNA reads as TGTGCCACCAGTGATCTAGTTCTGGGGCAGTCAAATGGCTACACCTTC.